This TCR beta chain was recovered during a study of TIL therapy for anti-PD-1-resistant metastatic lung cancer. Overall study context: Tumors had a median PD-L1 proportion score of less than 6.5%.

Time point in this sample: pre-treatment sample, taken before nivolumab and TIL therapy. Most excised metastases sampled were pleural nodules or supraclavicular lymph nodes. The immunoSEQ assay was v3. The protocol was immunoSEQ multiplex PCR, while the TCRdb copy is restricted to in-frame clones and leaves out a portion. Among about 50,000 clones, 65% to 80% were seen once, and the ten largest hold less than 6.5%. Material: tumor tissue, obtained at baseline. The receptor was derived from a person aged 25-85 years with non-small cell lung cancer.

The DNA for the CDR3 is TGCGCCAGCAGCTTGGGACAGGGGGCCTACTCTGGAAACACCATATATTTT. Translation gives CASSLGQGAYSGNTIYF. The V call is TRBV5-1, the J call TRBJ1-3; 10 bases match TRBD1. The CDR3 covers 17 residues. The trim removed 0 bases at V and 0 bases at J, leaving 3 bases unmatched. Germline values: CDR1 SGHRS, CDR2 YFSETQ.